The TCR beta chain under discussion was sequenced for a study of T cell responses to AZD1222 COVID-19 vaccine. Study-level findings and limits: Only a handful of people who got AZD1222 tested seropositive at baseline. The span of vaccine-associated CD4 TCRs extended across spike, with dominance at 160-218 and 743-854. Sampled repertoires all dated from after the peak T cell response.

Regarding this clone: The target antigen is unknown.

The CDR3 totals 14 residues. The ends were cut back, 0 bases at V and 4 bases at J, with 10 bases in the middle. From germline, CDR1 is SQVTM and CDR2 ANQGSEA. Only in-frame clones appear in the TCRdb table, and some are missing; sequencing was by immunoSEQ multiplex PCR. The data hold roughly 120,000 clones, with about 87% observed a single time. The V gene is TRBV29-1, the J gene TRBJ2-1; D gene unclear. This TCR derives from an adult in good health. Source: peripheral blood, taken on day 0 of AZD1222 vaccination. CDR3 residues: CSVEERPVYNEQFF. The DNA for the CDR3 is TGCAGCGTTGAAGAAAGACCGGTTTACAATGAGCAGTTCTTC.